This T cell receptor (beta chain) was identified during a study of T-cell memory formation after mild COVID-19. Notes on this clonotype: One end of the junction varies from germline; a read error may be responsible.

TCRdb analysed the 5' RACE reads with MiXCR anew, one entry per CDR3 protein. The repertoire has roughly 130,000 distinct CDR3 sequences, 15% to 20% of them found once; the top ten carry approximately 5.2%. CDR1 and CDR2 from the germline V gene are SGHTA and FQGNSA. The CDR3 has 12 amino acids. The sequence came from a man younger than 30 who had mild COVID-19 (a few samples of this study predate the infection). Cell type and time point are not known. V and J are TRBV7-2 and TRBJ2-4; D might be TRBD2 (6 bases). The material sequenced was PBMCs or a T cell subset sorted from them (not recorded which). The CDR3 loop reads CASSDVLAEVSF. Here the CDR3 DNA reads TGTGCCAGCAGCGACGTACTAGCCGAGGTATCTTTC. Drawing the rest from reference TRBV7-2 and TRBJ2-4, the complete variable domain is GAGVSQSPSNKVTEKGKDVELRCDPISGHTALYWYRQSLGQGLEFLIYFQGNSAPDKSGLPSDRFSAERTGGSVSTLTIQRTQQEDSAVYLCASSDVLAEVSFGAGTRLSVL.